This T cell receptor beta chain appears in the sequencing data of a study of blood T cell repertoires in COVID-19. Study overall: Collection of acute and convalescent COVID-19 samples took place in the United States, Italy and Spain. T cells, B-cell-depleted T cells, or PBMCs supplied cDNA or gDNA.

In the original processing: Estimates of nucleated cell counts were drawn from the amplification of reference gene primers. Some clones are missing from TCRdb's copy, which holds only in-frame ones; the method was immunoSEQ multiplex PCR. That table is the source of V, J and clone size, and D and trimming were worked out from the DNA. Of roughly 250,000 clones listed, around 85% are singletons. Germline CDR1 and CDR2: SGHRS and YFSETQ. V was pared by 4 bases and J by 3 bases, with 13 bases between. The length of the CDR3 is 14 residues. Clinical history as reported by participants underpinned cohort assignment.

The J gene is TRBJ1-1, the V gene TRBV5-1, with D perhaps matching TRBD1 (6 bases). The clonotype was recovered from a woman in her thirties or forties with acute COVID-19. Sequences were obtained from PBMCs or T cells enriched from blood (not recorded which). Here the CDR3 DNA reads TGCGCCAGCAGCAAGCGGGACACGGACACTGAAGCTTTCTTT. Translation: CASSKRDTDTEAFF.